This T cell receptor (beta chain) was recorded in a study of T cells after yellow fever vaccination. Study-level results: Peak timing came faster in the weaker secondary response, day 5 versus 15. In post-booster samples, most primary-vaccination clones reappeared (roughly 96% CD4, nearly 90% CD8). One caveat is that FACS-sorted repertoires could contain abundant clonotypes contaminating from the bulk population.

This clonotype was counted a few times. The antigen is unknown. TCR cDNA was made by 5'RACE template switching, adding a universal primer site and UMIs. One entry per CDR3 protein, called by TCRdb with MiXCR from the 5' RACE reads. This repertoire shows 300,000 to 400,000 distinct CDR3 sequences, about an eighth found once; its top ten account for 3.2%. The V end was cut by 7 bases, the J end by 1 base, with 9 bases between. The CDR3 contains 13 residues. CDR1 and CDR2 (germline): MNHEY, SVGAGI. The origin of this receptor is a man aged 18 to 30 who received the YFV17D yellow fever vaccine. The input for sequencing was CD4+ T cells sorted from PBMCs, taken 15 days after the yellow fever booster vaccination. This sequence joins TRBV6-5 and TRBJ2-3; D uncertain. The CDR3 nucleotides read TGTGCCAGCACGTCGCAGGGCACAGATACGCAGTATTTT. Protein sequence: CASTSQGTDTQYF.